These T cell receptor beta chains were read from a single sample in a study of OX40 agonist ivuxolimab in advanced cancers. Data came from immunoSEQ multiplex PCR; TCRdb stores just in-frame clones and leaves some out. Here the sample spans over 80,000 clones, approximately 90% being singletons. The specimen comprised CD4+ or CD8+ T cells sorted from blood, sampled in a trial of the OX40 agonist ivuxolimab. The receptor source for this set is an adult with an advanced solid tumor such as melanoma, head and neck, liver or kidney cancer. The CDR3 runs from the conserved cysteine through the conserved F or W. D genes are given only for firm matches. A clone size is listed for some rows: how often the clone was seen (once, few, many), or a class if it is expanded.

DNA: TGTGCCAGCAGTTTGGGACAGTCCTATCAGCCCCAGCATTTT; CDR3: CASSLGQSYQPQHF; V: TRBV28; J: TRBJ1-5; size: once; D: TRBD1
DNA: TGTGCCAGCAGCCTAGGGTCCGGGACCCCGACGAATGAGCAGTTCTTC; CDR3: CASSLGSGTPTNEQFF; V: TRBV7-2; J: TRBJ2-1; size: NA; D: NA
DNA: TGCGCCAGCAGCCAAGATTCCCTAGGGATTCTATTATTT; CDR3: CASSQDSLGILLF; V: TRBV4-3; J: TRBJ1-3; size: NA; D: NA
DNA: TGCGCCAGCAGCCAAGGGTTTAGCGGGAGAAACATTCAGTACTTC; CDR3: CASSQGFSGRNIQYF; V: TRBV4-1; J: TRBJ2-4; size: few; D: TRBD2
DNA: TGTGCCAGCAGCTTCGACAGGGTCGTCACCGGGGAGCTGTTTTTT; CDR3: CASSFDRVVTGELFF; V: TRBV11-1; J: TRBJ2-2; size: NA; D: TRBD1
DNA: TGTGCCAGCAGTTACTCGGGGGGCACTGGGGCCAACGTCCTGACTTTC; CDR3: CASSYSGGTGANVLTF; V: TRBV6-5; J: TRBJ2-6; size: NA; D: NA
DNA: TGTGCCAGTGCCCGAGAGGTCGTCACTGAAGCTTTCTTT; CDR3: CASAREVVTEAFF; V: TRBV6-1; J: TRBJ1-1; size: NA; D: NA
DNA: TGCGCCAGCAGGTTCATGGAGGACACTGAAGCTTTCTTT; CDR3: CASRFMEDTEAFF; V: TRBV5-1; J: TRBJ1-1; size: NA; D: NA
DNA: TGTGCCAGCAGTTTTGTCGGGAGCGGTGGCCAGACCCAGTACTTC; CDR3: CASSFVGSGGQTQYF; V: TRBV28; J: TRBJ2-5; size: NA; D: NA
DNA: TGTGCCAGCGGTCGGGGAGGGGCGGGAGCCCCGAGTAATGAGCAGTTCTTC; CDR3: CASGRGGAGAPSNEQFF; V: TRBV4-2; J: TRBJ2-1; size: once; D: TRBD2
DNA: TGTGCCAGTAGTCTCCCCGGCTTGTCTGGGGCCAACGTCCTGACTTTC; CDR3: CASSLPGLSGANVLTF; V: TRBV19; J: TRBJ2-6; size: NA; D: NA
DNA: TGTGCCAGTAGTCCTTACATATTTTCCGGCAAAAACATTCAGTACTTC; CDR3: CASSPYIFSGKNIQYF; V: TRBV19; J: TRBJ2-4; size: NA; D: NA
DNA: TGTGCCAGCAGTCTCATAGGGCCAATAGAGACCCAGTACTTC; CDR3: CASSLIGPIETQYF; V: TRBV6-5; J: TRBJ2-5; size: few; D: NA
DNA: TGCGCCAGCAGCCCCCGGACAGGGGTCGGTGAGCAGTTCTTC; CDR3: CASSPRTGVGEQFF; V: TRBV4-3; J: TRBJ2-1; size: few; D: TRBD1
DNA: TGTGCCAGTAGTATTCGCGGGAGGAACAATGAGCAGTTCTTC; CDR3: CASSIRGRNNEQFF; V: TRBV19; J: TRBJ2-1; size: once; D: TRBD2
DNA: TGTGCCAGCAGTAGAGGACAGGGTGGCTACACCTTC; CDR3: CASSRGQGGYTF; V: TRBV5-6; J: TRBJ1-2; size: NA; D: TRBD1
DNA: TGTGCCAGCAGCACCGGGACTAGCTCCTCTTCGCAGTTCTTC; CDR3: CASSTGTSSSSQFF; V: TRBV6-5; J: TRBJ2-1; size: NA; D: TRBD2
DNA: TGTGCCAGCAGAGAAACCGGACTAGCGGGACGGAGCTCTGGGGCCAACGTCCTGACTTTC; CDR3: CASRETGLAGRSSGANVLTF; V: TRBV6-1; J: TRBJ2-6; size: once; D: TRBD2
DNA: TGTGCCAGTGAGGGGGGAAGCGAGCAGTACTTC; CDR3: CASEGGSEQYF; V: TRBV2; J: TRBJ2-7; size: NA; D: NA
DNA: TGTGCCAGCGGGGGGGGAAGACTCGTGAACACTGAAGCTTTCTTT; CDR3: CASGGGRLVNTEAFF; V: TRBV2; J: TRBJ1-1; size: NA; D: NA
DNA: TGTGCCACAGGGGGTTTAATTGCCGGGGAGCTGTTTTTT; CDR3: CATGGLIAGELFF; V: TRBV6-6; J: TRBJ2-2; size: NA; D: TRBD1
DNA: TGCGCCAGCAAAGAACAGGGCCGCTATGGCTACACCTTC; CDR3: CASKEQGRYGYTF; V: TRBV5-1; J: TRBJ1-2; size: NA; D: NA
DNA: TGTGCCAGCAGCTTAGGTGTAGGCCTCACAGATACGCAGTATTTT; CDR3: CASSLGVGLTDTQYF; V: TRBV7-7; J: TRBJ2-3; size: NA; D: NA